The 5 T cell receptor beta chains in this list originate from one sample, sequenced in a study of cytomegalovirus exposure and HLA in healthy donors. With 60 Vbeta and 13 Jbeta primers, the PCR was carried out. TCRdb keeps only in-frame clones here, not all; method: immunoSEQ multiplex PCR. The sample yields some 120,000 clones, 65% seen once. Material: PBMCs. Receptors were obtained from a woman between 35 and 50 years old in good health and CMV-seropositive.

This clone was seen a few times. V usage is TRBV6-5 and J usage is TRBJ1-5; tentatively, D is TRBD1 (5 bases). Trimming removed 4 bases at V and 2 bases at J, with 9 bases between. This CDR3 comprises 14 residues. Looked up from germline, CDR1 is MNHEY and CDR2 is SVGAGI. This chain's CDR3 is CASSSGIGNQPQHF. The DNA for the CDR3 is TGTGCCAGCAGTTCAGGGATCGGCAATCAGCCCCAGCATTTT.

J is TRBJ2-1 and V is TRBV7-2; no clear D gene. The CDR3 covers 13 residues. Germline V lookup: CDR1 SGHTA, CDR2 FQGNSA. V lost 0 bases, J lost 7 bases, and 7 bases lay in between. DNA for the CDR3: TGTGCCAGCAGCTTAGCGATCAGAAATGAGCAGTTCTTC. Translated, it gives CASSLAIRNEQFF.

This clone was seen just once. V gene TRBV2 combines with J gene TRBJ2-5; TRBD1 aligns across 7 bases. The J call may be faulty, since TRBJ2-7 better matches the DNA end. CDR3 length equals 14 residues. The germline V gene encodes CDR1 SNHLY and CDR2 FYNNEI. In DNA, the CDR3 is TGTGCCAGCAGCGCCGGGACAGCCTCCTACGAGCAGTACTTC. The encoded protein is CASSAGTASYEQYF.

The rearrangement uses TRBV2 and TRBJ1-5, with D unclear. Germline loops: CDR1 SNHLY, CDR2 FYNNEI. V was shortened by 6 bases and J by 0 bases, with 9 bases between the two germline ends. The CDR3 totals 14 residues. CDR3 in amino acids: CASSEIYSNQPQHF. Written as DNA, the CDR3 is TGTGCCAGCAGCGAGATTTATAGCAATCAGCCCCAGCATTTT.

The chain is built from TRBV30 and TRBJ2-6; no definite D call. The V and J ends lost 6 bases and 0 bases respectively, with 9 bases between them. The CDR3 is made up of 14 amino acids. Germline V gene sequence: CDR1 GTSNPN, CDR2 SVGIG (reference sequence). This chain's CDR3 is CACTPFSGANVLTF. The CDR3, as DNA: TGTGCCTGTACACCATTCTCTGGGGCCAACGTCCTGACTTTC.